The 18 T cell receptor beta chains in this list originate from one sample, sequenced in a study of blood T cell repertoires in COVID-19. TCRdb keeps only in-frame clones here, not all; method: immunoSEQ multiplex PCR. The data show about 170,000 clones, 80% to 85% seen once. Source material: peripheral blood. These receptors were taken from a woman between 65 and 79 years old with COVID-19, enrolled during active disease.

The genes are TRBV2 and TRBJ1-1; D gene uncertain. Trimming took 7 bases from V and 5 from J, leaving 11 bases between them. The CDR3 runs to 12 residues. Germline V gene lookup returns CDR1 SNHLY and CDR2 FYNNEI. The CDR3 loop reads CASKSGGTEAFF. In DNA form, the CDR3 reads TGTGCCAGCAAAAGCGGTGGGACTGAAGCTTTCTTT.

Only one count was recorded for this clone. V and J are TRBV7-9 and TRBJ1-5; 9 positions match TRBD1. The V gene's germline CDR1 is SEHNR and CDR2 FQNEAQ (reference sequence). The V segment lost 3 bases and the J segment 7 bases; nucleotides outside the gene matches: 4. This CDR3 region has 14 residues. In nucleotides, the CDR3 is TGTGCCAGCAGCTTTACAGGGGGCGGACAGCCCCAGCATTTT. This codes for CASSFTGGGQPQHF.

CDR3 in amino acids: CASRGSSYNSPLHF. The CDR3 region has the DNA TGTGCCAGCAGGGGGAGCTCCTATAATTCACCCCTCCACTTT. The chain joins TRBV28 to TRBJ1-6, with unresolved D. This CDR3 spans 14 amino acids. Germline V CDR1 and CDR2: MDHEN, SYDVKM. V lost 6 bases to trimming and J lost 0 bases, with 6 bases between them.

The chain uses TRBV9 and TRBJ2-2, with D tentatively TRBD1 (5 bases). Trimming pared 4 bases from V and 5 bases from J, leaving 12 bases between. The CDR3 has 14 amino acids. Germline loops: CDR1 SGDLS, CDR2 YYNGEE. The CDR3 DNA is TGTGCCAGCAGCCCAAGAGCAGGGACCGGGGAGCTGTTTTTT. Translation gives CASSPRAGTGELFF.

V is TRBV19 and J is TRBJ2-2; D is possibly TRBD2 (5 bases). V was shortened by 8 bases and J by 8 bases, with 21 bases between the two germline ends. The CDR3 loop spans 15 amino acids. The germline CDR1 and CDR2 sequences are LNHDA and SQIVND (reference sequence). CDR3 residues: CASGSGGLGKGELFF. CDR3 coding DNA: TGTGCCAGTGGTTCCGGAGGCTTAGGGAAGGGGGAGCTGTTTTTT.

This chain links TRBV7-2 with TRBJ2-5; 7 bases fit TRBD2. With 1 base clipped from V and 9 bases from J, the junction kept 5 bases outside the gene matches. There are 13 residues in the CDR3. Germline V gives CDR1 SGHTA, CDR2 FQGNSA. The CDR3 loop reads CASSLGEGWAQYF. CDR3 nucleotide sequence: TGTGCCAGCAGCTTAGGGGAGGGGTGGGCCCAGTACTTC.

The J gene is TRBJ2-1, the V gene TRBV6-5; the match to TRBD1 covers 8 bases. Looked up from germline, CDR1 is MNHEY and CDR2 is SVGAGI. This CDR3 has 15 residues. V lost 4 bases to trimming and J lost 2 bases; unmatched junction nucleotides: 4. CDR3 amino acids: CASSFQQGAYNEQFF. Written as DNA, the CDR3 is TGTGCCAGCAGTTTCCAACAGGGGGCCTACAATGAGCAGTTCTTC.

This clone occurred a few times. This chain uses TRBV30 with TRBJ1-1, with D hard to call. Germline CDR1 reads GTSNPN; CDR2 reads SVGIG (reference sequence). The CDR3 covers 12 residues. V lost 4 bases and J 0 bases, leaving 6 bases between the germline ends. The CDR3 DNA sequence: TGTGCCTGGACCGGGGTGAACACTGAAGCTTTCTTT. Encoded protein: CAWTGVNTEAFF.

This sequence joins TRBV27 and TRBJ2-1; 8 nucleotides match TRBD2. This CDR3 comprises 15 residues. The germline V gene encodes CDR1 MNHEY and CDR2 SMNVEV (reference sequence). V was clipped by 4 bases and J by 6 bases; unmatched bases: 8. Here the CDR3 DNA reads TGTGCCAGCAGTTCTGGGCTAGCGGGTTCCAATGAGCAGTTCTTC. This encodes CASSSGLAGSNEQFF.

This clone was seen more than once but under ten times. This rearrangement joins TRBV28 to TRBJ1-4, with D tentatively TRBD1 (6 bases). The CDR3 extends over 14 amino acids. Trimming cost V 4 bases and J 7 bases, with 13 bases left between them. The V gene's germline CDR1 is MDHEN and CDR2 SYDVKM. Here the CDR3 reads CASSSYRAGEKLFF. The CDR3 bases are TGTGCCAGCAGTTCATACAGGGCCGGTGAAAAACTGTTTTTT.

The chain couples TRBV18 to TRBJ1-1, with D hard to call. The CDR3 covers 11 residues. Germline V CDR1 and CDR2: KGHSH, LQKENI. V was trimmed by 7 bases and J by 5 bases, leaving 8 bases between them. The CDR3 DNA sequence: TGTGCCAGCTGGTCGGGGACTGAAGCTTTCTTT. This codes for CASWSGTEAFF.

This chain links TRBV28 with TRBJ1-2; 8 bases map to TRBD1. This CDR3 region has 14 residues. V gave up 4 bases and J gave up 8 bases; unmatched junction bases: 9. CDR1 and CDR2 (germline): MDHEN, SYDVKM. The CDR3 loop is CASSWLGQAPGYTF. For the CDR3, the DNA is TGTGCCAGCAGTTGGTTGGGACAGGCCCCGGGCTACACCTTC.

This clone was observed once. The CDR3 loop is CASSFGAGTGELFF. CDR3 nucleotides: TGTGCCAGCAGCTTCGGAGCGGGGACCGGGGAGCTGTTTTTT. The chain is built from TRBV5-4 and TRBJ2-2, with 7 bases aligning to TRBD2. From germline, CDR1 is SGHNT and CDR2 YYREEE (reference sequence). V was clipped by 2 bases and J by 5 bases; unmatched bases: 3. The CDR3 is 14 amino acids.

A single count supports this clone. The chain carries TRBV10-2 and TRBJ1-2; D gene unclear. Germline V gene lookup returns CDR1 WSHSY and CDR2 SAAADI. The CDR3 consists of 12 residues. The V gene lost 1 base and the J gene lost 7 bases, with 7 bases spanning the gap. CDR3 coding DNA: TGCGCCAGCAGTGAGTACAAAACTGGCTACACCTTC. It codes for CASSEYKTGYTF.

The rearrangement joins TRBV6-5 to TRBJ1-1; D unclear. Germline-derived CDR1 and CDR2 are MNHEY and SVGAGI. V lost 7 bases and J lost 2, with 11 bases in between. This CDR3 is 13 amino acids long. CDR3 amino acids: CASKTEVNTEAFF. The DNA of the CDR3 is TGTGCCAGCAAGACTGAGGTCAACACTGAAGCTTTCTTT.

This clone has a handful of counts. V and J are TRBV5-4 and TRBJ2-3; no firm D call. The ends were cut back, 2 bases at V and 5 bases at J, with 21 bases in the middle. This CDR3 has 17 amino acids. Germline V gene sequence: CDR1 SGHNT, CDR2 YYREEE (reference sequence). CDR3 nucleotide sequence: TGTGCCAGCAGCTTAGATCGCTCCCGATCAGGAAAAGATACGCAGTATTTT. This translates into CASSLDRSRSGKDTQYF.

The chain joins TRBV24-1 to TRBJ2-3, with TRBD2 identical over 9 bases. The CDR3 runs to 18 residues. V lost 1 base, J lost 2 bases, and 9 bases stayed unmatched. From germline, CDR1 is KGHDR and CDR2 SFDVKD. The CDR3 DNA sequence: TGTGCCACCAGTGATTTCGCCTCGCGGGAGGGCCCCACAGATACGCAGTATTTT. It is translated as CATSDFASREGPTDTQYF.

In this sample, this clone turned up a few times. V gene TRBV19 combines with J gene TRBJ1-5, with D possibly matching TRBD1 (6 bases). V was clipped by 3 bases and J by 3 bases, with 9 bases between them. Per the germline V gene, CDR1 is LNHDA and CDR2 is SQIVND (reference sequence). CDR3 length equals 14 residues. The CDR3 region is CASSIWDNNQPQHF. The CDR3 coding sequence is TGTGCCAGTAGTATTTGGGACAACAATCAGCCCCAGCATTTT.